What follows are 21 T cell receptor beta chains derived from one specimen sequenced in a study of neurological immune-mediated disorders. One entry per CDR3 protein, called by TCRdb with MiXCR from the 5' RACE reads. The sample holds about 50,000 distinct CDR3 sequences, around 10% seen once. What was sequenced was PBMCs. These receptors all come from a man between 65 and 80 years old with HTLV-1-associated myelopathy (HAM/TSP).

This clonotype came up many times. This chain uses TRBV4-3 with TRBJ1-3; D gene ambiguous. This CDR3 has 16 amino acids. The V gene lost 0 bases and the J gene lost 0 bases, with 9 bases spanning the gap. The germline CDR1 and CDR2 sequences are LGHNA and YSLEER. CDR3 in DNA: TGCGCCAGCAGCCAAGATAGCACCTACTCTGGAAACACCATATATTTT. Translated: CASSQDSTYSGNTIYF.

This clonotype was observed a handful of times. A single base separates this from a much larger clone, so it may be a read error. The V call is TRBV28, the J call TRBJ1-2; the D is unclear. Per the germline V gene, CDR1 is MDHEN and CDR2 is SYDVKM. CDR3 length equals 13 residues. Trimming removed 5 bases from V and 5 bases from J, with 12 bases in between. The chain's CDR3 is CASSGDNRYGYTF. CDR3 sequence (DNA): TGTGCCAGCAGTGGCGACAATCGATATGGCTACACCTTC.

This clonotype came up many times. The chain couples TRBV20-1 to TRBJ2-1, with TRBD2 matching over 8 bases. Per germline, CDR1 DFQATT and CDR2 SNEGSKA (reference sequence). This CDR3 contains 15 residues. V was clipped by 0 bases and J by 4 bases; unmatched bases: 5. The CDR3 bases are TGCAGTGCTAGAGAGGCGGGAGGCCCATACAATGAGCAGTTCTTC. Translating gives CSAREAGGPYNEQFF.

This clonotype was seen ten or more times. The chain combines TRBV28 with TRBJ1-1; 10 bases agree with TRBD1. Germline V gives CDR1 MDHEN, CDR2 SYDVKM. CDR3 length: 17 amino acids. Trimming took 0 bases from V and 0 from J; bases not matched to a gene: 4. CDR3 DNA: TGTGCCAGCAGTTTATGGGGGACAGGGGCTATGAACACTGAAGCTTTCTTT. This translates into CASSLWGTGAMNTEAFF. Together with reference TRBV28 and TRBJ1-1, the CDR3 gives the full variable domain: DVKVTQSSRYLVKRTGEKVFLECVQDMDHENMFWYRQDPGLGLRLIYFSYDVKMKEKGDIPEGYSVSREKKERFSLILESASTNQTSMYLCASSLWGTGAMNTEAFFGQGTRLTVV.

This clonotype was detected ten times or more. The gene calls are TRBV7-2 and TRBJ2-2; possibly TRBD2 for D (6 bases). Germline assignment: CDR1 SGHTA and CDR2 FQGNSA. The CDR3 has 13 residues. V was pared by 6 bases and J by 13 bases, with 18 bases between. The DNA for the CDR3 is TGTGCCAGCAGTTTTGGCGGAGGGCCAGCGCTGTTTTTT. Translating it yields CASSFGGGPALFF. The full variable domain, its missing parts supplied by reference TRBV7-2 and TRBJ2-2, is GAGVSQSPSNKVTEKGKDVELRCDPISGHTALYWYRQSLGQGLEFLIYFQGNSAPDKSGLPSDRFSAERTGGSVSTLTIQRTQQEDSAVYLCASSFGGGPALFFGEGSRLTVL.

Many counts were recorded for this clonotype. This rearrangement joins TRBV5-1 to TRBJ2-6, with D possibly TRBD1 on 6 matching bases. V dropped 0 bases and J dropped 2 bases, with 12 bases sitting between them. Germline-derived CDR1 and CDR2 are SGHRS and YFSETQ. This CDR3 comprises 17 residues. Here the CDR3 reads CASSLELGGAGANVLTF. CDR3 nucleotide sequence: TGCGCCAGCAGCTTGGAGCTAGGGGGTGCTGGGGCCAACGTCCTGACTTTC.

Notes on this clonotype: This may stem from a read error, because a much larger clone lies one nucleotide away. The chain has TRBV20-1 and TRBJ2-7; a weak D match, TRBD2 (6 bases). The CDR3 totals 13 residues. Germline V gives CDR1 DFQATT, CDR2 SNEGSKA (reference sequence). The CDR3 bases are TGCTGTGCCGCGGGACTCGTCCCCTACGAGCAGTACTTC. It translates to CCAAGLVPYEQYF.

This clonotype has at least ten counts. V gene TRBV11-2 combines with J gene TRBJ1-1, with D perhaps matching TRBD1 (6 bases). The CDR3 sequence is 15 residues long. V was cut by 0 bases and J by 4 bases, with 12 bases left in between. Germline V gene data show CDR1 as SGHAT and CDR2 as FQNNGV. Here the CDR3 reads CASSLDLGGGTEAFF. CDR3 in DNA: TGTGCCAGCAGCTTAGACCTGGGGGGCGGCACTGAAGCTTTCTTT.

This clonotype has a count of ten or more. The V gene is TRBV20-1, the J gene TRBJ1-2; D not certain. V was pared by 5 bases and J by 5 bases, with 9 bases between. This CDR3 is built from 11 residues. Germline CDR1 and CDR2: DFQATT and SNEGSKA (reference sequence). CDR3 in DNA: TGCAGTGCTGAGGGTCAGTATGGCTACACCTTC. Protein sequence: CSAEGQYGYTF.

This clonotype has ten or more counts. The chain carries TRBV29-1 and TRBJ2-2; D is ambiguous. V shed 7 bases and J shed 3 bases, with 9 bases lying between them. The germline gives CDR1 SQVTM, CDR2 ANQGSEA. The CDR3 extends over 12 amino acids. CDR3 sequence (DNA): TGCAGCGCGATTAGTCACACCGGGGAGCTGTTTTTT. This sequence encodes CSAISHTGELFF.

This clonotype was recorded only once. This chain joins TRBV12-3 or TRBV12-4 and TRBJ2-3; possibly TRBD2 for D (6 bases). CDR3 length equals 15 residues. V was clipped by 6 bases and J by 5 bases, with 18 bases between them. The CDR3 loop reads CASSRDCTGEDTQYF. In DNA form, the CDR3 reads TGTGCCAGCAGCCGGGACTGTACTGGGGAAGATACGCAGTATTTT.

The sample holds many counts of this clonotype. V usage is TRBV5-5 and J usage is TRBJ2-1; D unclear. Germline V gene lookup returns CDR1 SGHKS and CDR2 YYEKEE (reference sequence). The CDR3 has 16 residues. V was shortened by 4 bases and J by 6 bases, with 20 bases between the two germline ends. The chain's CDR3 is CASSLTSSRTRNEQFF. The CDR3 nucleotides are TGTGCCAGCAGCCTGACATCCTCGCGTACACGCAATGAGCAGTTCTTC.

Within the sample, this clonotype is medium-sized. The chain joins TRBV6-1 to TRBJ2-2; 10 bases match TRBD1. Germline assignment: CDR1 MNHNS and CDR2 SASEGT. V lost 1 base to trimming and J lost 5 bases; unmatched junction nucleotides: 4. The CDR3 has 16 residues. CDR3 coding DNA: TGTGCCAGCAGTGAAGAACCGGGACAGGGGACCGGGGAGCTGTTTTTT. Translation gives CASSEEPGQGTGELFF.

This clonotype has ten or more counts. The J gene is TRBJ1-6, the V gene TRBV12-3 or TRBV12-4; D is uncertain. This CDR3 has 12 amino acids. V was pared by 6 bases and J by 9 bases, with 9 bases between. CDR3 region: CASREAFSPLHF. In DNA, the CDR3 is TGTGCCAGCAGGGAGGCTTTTTCACCCCTCCACTTT.

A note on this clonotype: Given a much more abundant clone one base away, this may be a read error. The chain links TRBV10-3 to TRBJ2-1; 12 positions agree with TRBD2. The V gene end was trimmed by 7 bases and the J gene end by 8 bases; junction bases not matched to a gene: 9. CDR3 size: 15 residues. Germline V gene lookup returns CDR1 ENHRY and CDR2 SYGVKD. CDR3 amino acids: CAIMDASGRVYEQFF. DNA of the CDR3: TGTGCCATCATGGATGCTAGCGGGAGGGTGTATGAGCAGTTCTTC.

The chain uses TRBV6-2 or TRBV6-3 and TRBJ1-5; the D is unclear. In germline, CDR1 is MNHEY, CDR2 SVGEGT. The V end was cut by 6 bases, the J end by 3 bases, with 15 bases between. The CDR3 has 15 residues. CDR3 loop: CASSPPRGNNQPQHF. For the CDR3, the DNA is TGTGCCAGCAGCCCACCTCGGGGTAACAATCAGCCCCAGCATTTT.

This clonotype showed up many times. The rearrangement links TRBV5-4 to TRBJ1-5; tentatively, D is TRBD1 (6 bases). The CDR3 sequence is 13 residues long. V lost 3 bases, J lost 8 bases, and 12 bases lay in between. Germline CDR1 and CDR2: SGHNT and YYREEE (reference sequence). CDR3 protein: CASSYGGLEPQHF. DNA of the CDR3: TGTGCCAGCAGCTACGGGGGGCTAGAGCCCCAGCATTTT.

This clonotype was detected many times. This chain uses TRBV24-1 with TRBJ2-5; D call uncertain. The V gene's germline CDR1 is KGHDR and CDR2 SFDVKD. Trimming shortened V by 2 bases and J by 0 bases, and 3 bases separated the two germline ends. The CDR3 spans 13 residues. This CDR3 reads CATSDYNQETQYF. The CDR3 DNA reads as TGTGCCACCAGTGATTACAACCAAGAGACCCAGTACTTC.

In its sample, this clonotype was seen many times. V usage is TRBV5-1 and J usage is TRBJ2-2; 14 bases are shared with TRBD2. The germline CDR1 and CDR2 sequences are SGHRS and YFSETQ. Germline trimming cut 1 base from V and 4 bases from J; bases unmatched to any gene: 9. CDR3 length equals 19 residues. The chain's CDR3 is CASSLKPGTSGSGTGELFF. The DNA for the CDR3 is TGCGCCAGCAGCTTGAAACCCGGGACTAGCGGGAGCGGCACCGGGGAGCTGTTTTTT.

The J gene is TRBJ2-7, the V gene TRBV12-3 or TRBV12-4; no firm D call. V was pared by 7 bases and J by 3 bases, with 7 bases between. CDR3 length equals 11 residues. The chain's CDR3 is CASTSGYEQYF. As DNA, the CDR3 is TGTGCCAGCACCTCGGGCTACGAGCAGTACTTC.

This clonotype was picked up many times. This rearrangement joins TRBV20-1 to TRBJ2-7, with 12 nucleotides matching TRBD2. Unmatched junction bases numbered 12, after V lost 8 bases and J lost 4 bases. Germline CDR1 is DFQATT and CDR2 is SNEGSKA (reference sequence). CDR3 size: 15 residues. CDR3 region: CSTLDGTSGPYEQYF. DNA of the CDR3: TGCAGTACTCTCGACGGGACTAGCGGGCCGTACGAGCAGTACTTC.